One sample yielded the 4 T cell receptor beta chains listed below, sequenced in a study of blood T cell repertoires in COVID-19. TCRdb's copy holds only in-frame clones and misses some; the assay was immunoSEQ multiplex PCR. The sample includes under 60,000 clones, around 80% of them seen just once. The source material was peripheral blood. The receptors shown here come from a man in his 70s with acute or convalescent COVID-19.

The chain recombines TRBV5-1 with TRBJ1-1; maybe TRBD1 (5 bases). Germline V gene lookup returns CDR1 SGHRS and CDR2 YFSETQ. The CDR3 has 16 residues. V was pared by 4 bases and J by 1 base, with 17 bases between. The CDR3 loop reads CASSPTWNGQNTEAFF. The CDR3 coding sequence is TGCGCCAGCAGCCCTACTTGGAACGGACAGAACACTGAAGCTTTCTTT.

The chain carries TRBV7-7 and TRBJ1-4; TRBD1 might be the D (6 bases). The V and J ends lost 2 bases and 8 bases respectively, with 15 bases between them. Germline values: CDR1 SSHAT, CDR2 FNYEAQ (reference sequence). The CDR3 consists of 15 residues. The CDR3 DNA reads as TGTGCCAGCAGCTTAAATCCAGGGGAGGGCGAAAAACTGTTTTTT. The encoded protein is CASSLNPGEGEKLFF.

The chain links TRBV7-2 to TRBJ1-5; D perhaps matches TRBD1 (5 bases). The CDR3 totals 16 residues. The V gene's germline CDR1 is SGHTA and CDR2 FQGNSA. V lost 5 bases and J 1 base, leaving 15 bases between the germline ends. The CDR3 loop reads CASSAGLRGSNQPQHF. In DNA form, the CDR3 reads TGTGCCAGCAGCGCGGGACTTCGAGGGAGCAATCAGCCCCAGCATTTT.

The V and J genes are TRBV29-1 and TRBJ2-7; 9 bases map to TRBD1. Germline V lookup: CDR1 SQVTM, CDR2 ANQGSEA. The CDR3 length is 14 residues. V lost 6 bases, J lost 6 bases, and 12 bases stayed unmatched. CDR3 loop: CSVDLGTGSGEQYF. The CDR3 nucleotides are TGCAGCGTAGACCTCGGGACAGGGAGCGGCGAGCAGTACTTC.